This T cell receptor (beta chain) was documented in a study of blood T cell repertoires in COVID-19. Study-wide background: Both acute and convalescent COVID-19 samples were obtained from the United States, Italy and Spain. PBMCs, B-cell-depleted T cells, or T cells were the source of the cDNA or gDNA that made up the material.

The assay was immunoSEQ multiplex PCR, and TCRdb's table has in-frame clones only and misses some. The sample contains hundreds of thousands of clones, roughly nine tenths of which appear only once. Sequences were obtained from PBMCs or T cells enriched from blood (not recorded which). This receptor was taken from a man aged 25 to 45 who had recovered from COVID-19.

Written as DNA, the CDR3 is TGTGCCAGCAGCACCGGGACAACCGTTGATCCCCAGCATTTT. Its translation: CASSTGTTVDPQHF. V and J are TRBV7-9 and TRBJ1-5, with a tentative D call TRBD1 (6 bases). Germline V gene lookup returns CDR1 SEHNR and CDR2 FQNEAQ (reference sequence). V gave up 5 bases and J gave up 10 bases, with 18 bases separating them. The CDR3 is made up of 14 amino acids. Supplemented by reference TRBV7-9 and TRBJ1-5, the full variable domain reads DTGVSQNPRHKITKRGQNVTFRCDPISEHNRLYWYRQTLGQGPEFLTYFQNEAQLEKSRLLSDRFSAERPKGSFSTLEIQRTEQGDSAMYLCASSTGTTVDPQHFGDGTRLSIL.